The clone carrying this T cell receptor beta chain was seen only a few times. In TCRdb, the RT-PCR reads were re-called with MiXCR into one record per CDR3 protein. The repertoire has 600,000 to 850,000 distinct CDR3 sequences, about 14% of them found once; the top ten carry 7.5% to 8%. This entry is derived from a study of response to subunit inactivated influenza vaccine. The CDR3 loop spans 14 amino acids. The germline V gene encodes CDR1 SGHKS and CDR2 YYEKEE (reference sequence). The V gene lost 4 bases and the J gene lost 4 bases, with 15 bases spanning the gap. The J gene is TRBJ2-7, the V gene TRBV5-5; D is ambiguous. The source of this sequence is a man in his forties or fifties who received an inactivated influenza vaccine. The starting material was PBMCs from blood, obtained around 14 days before vaccination. CDR3 bases: TGTGCCAGCAGCGGAGCCTCGACACCGTACGAGCAGTACTTC. Encoded protein: CASSGASTPYEQYF.